These 18 T cell receptor beta chains originate from one sample sequenced in a study of human T cells and chemical hapten exposure. Time point reported: pre-sensitization, week 0. Treatment meaning: therapeutic diphenylcyclopropenone sensitization with weekly scalp DPC. From the RACE reads, TCRdb called clonotypes with MiXCR, one entry per CDR3 protein. Of some 330,000 distinct CDR3 sequences listed, around 5.5% are singletons. Sequencing used whole blood, obtained in connection with sensitization to the hapten diphenylcyclopropenone (DPC). The receptors come from a woman under 30 with alopecia areata. Some clones in this sample may be carry-over from other donors' samples.

This clonotype was seen repeatedly, ten times or more. The V and J genes are TRBV7-8 and TRBJ2-6, with D possibly being TRBD2 (6 bases). V shed 3 bases and J shed 2 bases, with 8 bases lying between them. The CDR3 has 15 amino acids. CDR1 is SGHVS, CDR2 FQNEAQ, per germline. CDR3 nucleotide sequence: TGTGCCAGCAGCTTCCCGGGGGCTGGGGCCAACGTCCTGACTTTC. It yields the protein CASSFPGAGANVLTF.

This chain connects TRBV24-1 to TRBJ2-3; no clear D gene. V lost 6 bases and J lost 7, with 10 bases in between. This CDR3 is 12 amino acids long. Germline assignment: CDR1 KGHDR and CDR2 SFDVKD. The CDR3 loop reads CATSRFGNTQYF. The CDR3 bases are TGTGCCACCAGTAGATTTGGCAATACGCAGTATTTT.

This clonotype was seen only a few times. As DNA, the CDR3 is TGCGCCAGCAGCCGAATACTAGACTCCTACAATGAGCAGTTCTTC. Translating gives CASSRILDSYNEQFF. The chain has TRBV4-3 and TRBJ2-1; the D gene is possibly TRBD2 (5 bases). V lost 4 bases to trimming and J lost 0 bases, with 10 bases between them. The CDR3 sequence is 15 residues long. Germline V gene lookup returns CDR1 LGHNA and CDR2 YSLEER.

The chain has TRBV20-1 and TRBJ1-2; no clear D. CDR3 length: 13 residues. Trimming shortened V by 5 bases and J by 1 base, and 11 bases separated the two germline ends. Germline loops: CDR1 DFQATT, CDR2 SNEGSKA (reference sequence). This CDR3 reads CSAGSSINYGYTF. The CDR3 coding sequence is TGCAGTGCTGGATCAAGTATTAACTATGGCTACACCTTC.

This clonotype appeared a few times. V gene TRBV2 combines with J gene TRBJ2-3; TRBD2 might be the D (5 bases). This CDR3 contains 16 residues. Trimming cost V 1 base and J 2 bases, with 13 bases left between them. Germline V gene sequence: CDR1 SNHLY, CDR2 FYNNEI. CDR3 sequence: CASSEGLLEVTDTQYF. The DNA for the CDR3 is TGTGCCAGCAGTGAAGGGCTACTAGAGGTCACAGATACGCAGTATTTT.

This clonotype showed up just a few times. The V call is TRBV28, the J call TRBJ2-7; possibly TRBD1 or TRBD2 for D (5 bases each). Trimming stripped 5 bases from V and 7 bases from J, with 24 bases between. The CDR3 runs to 16 residues. The V gene's germline CDR1 is MDHEN and CDR2 SYDVKM. In DNA form, the CDR3 reads TGTGCCAGCAGTATGTCCCAGGGATCATGGTCGGGAGAGCAGTACTTC. It translates to CASSMSQGSWSGEQYF.

This clonotype has a count of ten or more. This sequence joins TRBV10-3 and TRBJ1-2; D uncertain. Looked up from germline, CDR1 is ENHRY and CDR2 is SYGVKD. Trimming shortened V by 5 bases and J by 5 bases, and 12 bases separated the two germline ends. The CDR3 has 13 residues. CDR3 in amino acids: CAISSDGSYGYTF. Written as DNA, the CDR3 is TGTGCCATCAGTTCGGACGGTTCTTATGGCTACACCTTC.

There are many counts of this clonotype. This chain connects TRBV9 to TRBJ1-3, with D unresolved. Germline assignment: CDR1 SGDLS and CDR2 YYNGEE. CDR3 length: 15 residues. V was clipped by 0 bases and J by 8 bases, with 15 bases between them. CDR3 sequence reads: CASSVARAAPDTIYF. CDR3 DNA: TGTGCCAGCAGCGTAGCAAGAGCCGCGCCTGACACCATATATTTT. Full variable domain (remainder filled in from reference TRBV9 and TRBJ1-3): DSGVTQTPKHLITATGQRVTLRCSPRSGDLSVYWYQQSLDQGLQFLIQYYNGEERAKGNILERFSAQQFPDLHSELNLSSLELGDSALYFCASSVARAAPDTIYFGEGSWLTVV.

This chain uses TRBV18 with TRBJ2-3; 9 bases align to TRBD2. CDR1 is KGHSH and CDR2 is LQKENI in the germline V gene. V shed 6 bases and J 4 bases; nucleotides not matched to a gene: 11. CDR3 size: 16 residues. The CDR3 DNA follows: TGTGCCAGCTCCCCGGACGCGGGGGGGCCGGCAGATACGCAGTATTTT. Translating it yields CASSPDAGGPADTQYF.

The chain is built from TRBV4-3 and TRBJ2-7; D remains unclear. The germline gives CDR1 LGHNA, CDR2 YSLEER. This CDR3 contains 11 residues. Trimming took 4 bases from V and 4 from J, leaving 5 bases between them. The DNA for the CDR3 is TGCGCCAGCAGCCGTATGTACGAGCAGTACTTC. Its protein product is CASSRMYEQYF.

This clonotype was picked up many times. The J gene is TRBJ2-7, the V gene TRBV10-3; possibly TRBD1 for D (6 bases). Germline V lookup: CDR1 ENHRY, CDR2 SYGVKD. The CDR3 sequence is 12 residues long. V was cut by 5 bases and J by 4 bases, with 9 bases left in between. The CDR3 reads CAISRDIYEQYF. In nucleotides, the CDR3 is TGTGCCATCAGTCGGGACATTTACGAGCAGTACTTC.

This clonotype has a count of ten or more. DNA for the CDR3: TGCGCCAGCAGCCCCACGGCAGGGCAGACCCCCTATAATTCACCCCTCCACTTT. Translated, it gives CASSPTAGQTPYNSPLHF. The J gene is TRBJ1-6, the V gene TRBV4-1, with D perhaps matching TRBD1 (5 bases). This CDR3 has 18 residues. CDR1 is MGHRA, CDR2 YSYEKL, per germline. V lost 4 bases and J 2 bases, leaving 18 bases between the germline ends.

This clonotype has just a few counts. The chain carries TRBV28 and TRBJ1-6; TRBD1 might be the D (5 bases). Per germline, CDR1 MDHEN and CDR2 SYDVKM. V lost 6 bases, J lost 7 bases, and 16 bases lay in between. The CDR3 spans 15 residues. The CDR3 nucleotides read TGTGCCAGCAGCATGGGACCGGTCATGAATTCACCCCTCCACTTT. This gives the protein CASSMGPVMNSPLHF.

This clonotype appeared many times. The rearrangement links TRBV20-1 to TRBJ2-3; D remains ambiguous. Trimming shortened V by 6 bases and J by 5 bases, and 15 bases separated the two germline ends. The CDR3 sequence is 13 residues long. CDR1 is DFQATT and CDR2 is SNEGSKA in the germline V gene (reference sequence). In nucleotides, the CDR3 is TGCAGTGCCCCCGAGTCCTGGGGAGATACGCAGTATTTT. Translating gives CSAPESWGDTQYF.

This clonotype was seen only a few times. This rearrangement joins TRBV6-5 to TRBJ1-2; D may be TRBD1 (5 bases). The V and J ends lost 6 bases and 4 bases respectively, with 15 bases between them. The germline V gene has CDR1 MNHEY and CDR2 SVGAGI. The CDR3 is made up of 14 amino acids. In DNA, the CDR3 is TGTGCCAGCAGCCGTCCAGGGATACGCTATGGCTACACCTTC. Protein product: CASSRPGIRYGYTF.

This clonotype appeared a few times. The chain recombines TRBV3-1 with TRBJ1-4; D is ambiguous. Trimming removed 3 bases at V and 1 base at J, with 6 bases between. The CDR3 is 14 amino acids. Germline V gene lookup returns CDR1 LGHDT and CDR2 YNNKEL (reference sequence). The CDR3 spells CASSHRITNEKLFF. CDR3 nucleotide sequence: TGTGCCAGCAGCCATAGGATAACTAATGAAAAACTGTTTTTT.

This clonotype occurred a few times. The gene calls are TRBV5-1 and TRBJ1-3; the D is unclear. V dropped 0 bases and J dropped 0 bases, with 10 bases sitting between them. This CDR3 region has 16 residues. The germline gives CDR1 SGHRS, CDR2 YFSETQ. The CDR3 is CASSLEPSRSGNTIYF. CDR3 in DNA: TGCGCCAGCAGCTTGGAACCGAGCCGCTCTGGAAACACCATATATTTT.

This clonotype appeared a few times. The rearrangement joins TRBV9 to TRBJ1-2; TRBD1 matches at 9 bases. Germline V gene data show CDR1 as SGDLS and CDR2 as YYNGEE. V was pared by 9 bases and J by 8 bases, with 17 bases of the junction left unmatched. The CDR3 runs 15 residues. As DNA, the CDR3 is TGTGCCACCTCGCGGACAGGGGAAGAAGCAGGGGGCTACACCTTC. Translated: CATSRTGEEAGGYTF.